Below, 19 T cell receptor beta chains from the same sample are listed, as sequenced in a study of shared clonotypes between healthy human individuals. Method: immunoSEQ multiplex PCR; TCRdb's copy keeps in-frame clones and lacks some. This sample yields hundreds of thousands of clones, of which around four fifths are seen a single time; around 1.7% belongs to the top ten. The sequenced sample consisted of memory CD4+ T cells sorted from blood. The subset was: CD45RA-negative fraction. The receptors stem from a woman between 25 and 40 years old in good health.

CDR3 amino acids: CASAQMGGTEAFF. The CDR3 DNA reads TGTGCCAGCGCGCAGATGGGCGGCACTGAAGCTTTCTTT. V and J are TRBV14 and TRBJ1-1; D not resolved. The CDR3 extends over 13 amino acids. The germline V gene has CDR1 SGHDN and CDR2 FVKESK. Trimming pared 8 bases from V and 4 bases from J, leaving 14 bases between.

This clone has a single count. The rearrangement uses TRBV7-9 and TRBJ2-5; D possibly corresponds to TRBD2 (7 bases). V was cut by 1 base and J by 7 bases, with 19 bases left in between. The CDR3 is 16 amino acids. Germline values: CDR1 SEHNR, CDR2 FQNEAQ (reference sequence). The CDR3 DNA follows: TGTGCCAGCAGCTTAGAAGCGGGGACAAACCGGAGGACCCAGTACTTC. This encodes CASSLEAGTNRRTQYF.

This clone was found once. The rearrangement links TRBV21-1 to TRBJ1-2. TRBV21-1 is labeled a pseudogene. CDR3 size: 14 residues. The CDR3 bases are TGTGCCAGCAGCCCCCGTTCGGCCTGCTATGGCTACACCTTC. Translation gives CASSPRSACYGYTF.

This chain connects TRBV27 to TRBJ2-3; 10 nucleotides match TRBD1. V was clipped by 5 bases and J by 8 bases; unmatched bases: 7. The CDR3 totals 14 residues. CDR1 is MNHEY and CDR2 is SMNVEV in the germline V gene (reference sequence). The chain's CDR3 is CASSLWTGGGTQYF. CDR3 nucleotide sequence: TGTGCCAGCAGTCTCTGGACAGGGGGTGGTACGCAGTATTTT.

The chain is built from TRBV2 and TRBJ2-7; 7 nucleotides align to TRBD2. V lost 8 bases to trimming and J lost 7 bases; unmatched junction nucleotides: 11. Germline-derived CDR1 and CDR2 are SNHLY and FYNNEI. This CDR3 region has 13 residues. DNA for the CDR3: TGTGCCAGCCAAGCGGGATCTCTGGGTGAGCAGTACTTC. Amino acids: CASQAGSLGEQYF.

The sample holds a few counts of this clone. This chain uses TRBV7-3 with TRBJ2-1; D possibly corresponds to TRBD2 (5 bases). Trimming took off 4 bases at V and 11 bases at J, with 18 bases between the two ends. CDR1 is SGHTA and CDR2 is FQGTGA in the germline V gene. The CDR3 consists of 14 residues. For the CDR3, the DNA is TGTGCCAGCAGCTCCGATGGACTGAACCAGAAGCAGTTCTTC. It translates to CASSSDGLNQKQFF.

V and J are TRBV7-2 and TRBJ1-2; no reliable D call. V dropped 1 base and J dropped 2 bases, with 8 bases sitting between them. Germline V gene lookup returns CDR1 SGHTA and CDR2 FQGNSA. The CDR3 runs 14 residues. The CDR3: CASSLGSGNYGYTF. CDR3 nucleotide sequence: TGTGCCAGCAGCTTAGGTAGCGGCAACTATGGCTACACCTTC.

J is TRBJ2-2 and V is TRBV11-2, with 9 bases fitting TRBD2. Trimming took 5 bases from V and 2 from J; bases not matched to a gene: 12. Germline V CDR1 and CDR2: SGHAT, FQNNGV. This CDR3 contains 18 residues. In DNA form, the CDR3 reads TGTGCCAGCAGCAGCGCCTCTCTAGCGGGACCCAACACCGGGGAGCTGTTTTTT. This translates into CASSSASLAGPNTGELFF.

The chain is built from TRBV19 and TRBJ2-1, with TRBD1 matching over 8 bases. J was trimmed by 0 bases and V by 11 bases; bases with no gene match: 6. Per the germline V gene, CDR1 is LNHDA and CDR2 is SQIVND (reference sequence). The CDR3 is made up of 14 amino acids. CDR3 nucleotide sequence: TGTGCCGCAAACAGGGGGAGCTCCTACAATGAGCAGTTCTTC. This encodes CAANRGSSYNEQFF.

Concerning this clone itself: The sample carries other DNA sequences with the same CDR3. The chain has TRBV11-2 and TRBJ2-3; 7 bases match TRBD2. CDR1 SGHAT and CDR2 FQNNGV come from the germline V gene. This CDR3 has 15 amino acids. The V and J ends lost 5 bases and 0 bases, in that order; junction bases with no gene match: 5. CDR3 amino acids: CASSPQRDSTDTQYF. The CDR3 DNA follows: TGTGCCAGCAGCCCCCAGCGGGATAGCACAGATACGCAGTATTTT.

The chain uses TRBV6-1 and TRBJ1-1; D not resolved. V lost 2 bases and J lost 11, with 18 bases in between. CDR1 is MNHNS, CDR2 SASEGT, per germline. There are 14 residues in the CDR3. CDR3 loop: CASSESGLGSLAFF. Here the CDR3 DNA reads TGTGCCAGCAGTGAAAGTGGTCTGGGATCCTTGGCTTTCTTT.

J is TRBJ2-3 and V is TRBV11-2, with D perhaps matching TRBD2 (6 bases). This CDR3 contains 13 residues. The germline gives CDR1 SGHAT, CDR2 FQNNGV. Trimming removed 8 bases from V and 1 base from J, with 10 bases in between. The CDR3 nucleotides read TGTGCCAGCGAACTAGCCGGCACAGATACGCAGTATTTT. As protein: CASELAGTDTQYF.

The chain is built from TRBV14 and TRBJ2-1; D is possibly TRBD2 (5 bases). The CDR3 is 14 residues long. Trimming took off 1 base at V and 6 bases at J, with 10 bases between the two ends. Germline CDR1 and CDR2: SGHDN and FVKESK. CDR3: CASSQVSSSNEQFF. The DNA for the CDR3 is TGTGCCAGCAGCCAAGTTTCTAGCAGCAATGAGCAGTTCTTC.

This CDR3 is CASSPRDRGQGTQYF. CDR3 bases: TGCGCCAGCAGCCCCCGGGACAGGGGGCAGGGGACCCAGTACTTC. The genes are TRBV5-1 and TRBJ2-5, with 12 bases fitting TRBD1. The germline CDR1 and CDR2 sequences are SGHRS and YFSETQ. This CDR3 region has 15 residues. J gave up 7 bases and V 4 bases, and 8 bases lay outside the gene matches.

The chain has TRBV30 and TRBJ2-4; no clear D gene. Germline CDR1 GTSNPN, CDR2 SVGIG (reference sequence). This CDR3 region has 13 residues. The ends were cut back, 3 bases at V and 7 bases at J, with 13 bases in the middle. The CDR3 region has the DNA TGTGCCTGGAGCGTCGGTGGGTTGAACATTCAGTACTTC. Translation: CAWSVGGLNIQYF.

V gene TRBV5-1 combines with J gene TRBJ2-2; D is unclear. CDR1 is SGHRS and CDR2 is YFSETQ in the germline V gene. The V end was cut by 0 bases, the J end by 3 bases, with 9 bases between. The CDR3 totals 15 residues. The CDR3: CASSLGAADTGELFF. The CDR3 DNA is TGCGCCAGCAGCTTGGGGGCGGCGGACACCGGGGAGCTGTTTTTT.

The gene calls are TRBV14 and TRBJ2-2; 14 positions agree with TRBD2. Germline V gene data show CDR1 as SGHDN and CDR2 as FVKESK. V lost 0 bases to trimming and J lost 1 base; unmatched junction nucleotides: 4. This CDR3 has 19 residues. The CDR3 nucleotides are TGTGCCAGCAGCCAAGATCCCGGACTAGCGGGAGGGAACACCGGGGAGCTGTTTTTT. Protein: CASSQDPGLAGGNTGELFF.

There are a few counts of this clone. The chain recombines TRBV30 with TRBJ1-5, with a possible D match to TRBD1 (5 bases). CDR1 and CDR2 (germline): GTSNPN, SVGIG (reference sequence). V was cut by 4 bases and J by 7 bases, with 11 bases left in between. The CDR3 has 12 residues. The CDR3 DNA sequence: TGTGCCTGGAATCAGGGAGGACAGCCCCAGCATTTT. Protein: CAWNQGGQPQHF.

This clone was detected a few times. The chain uses TRBV6-5 and TRBJ2-1, with 12 bases fitting TRBD2. In germline, CDR1 is MNHEY, CDR2 SVGAGI. CDR3 length: 15 amino acids. Trimming at V came to 2 bases and at J to 9 bases, leaving 5 bases not matched to a gene. CDR3: CASSYATSGSFEQFF. In nucleotides, the CDR3 is TGTGCCAGCAGTTACGCGACTAGCGGGAGCTTTGAGCAGTTCTTC.